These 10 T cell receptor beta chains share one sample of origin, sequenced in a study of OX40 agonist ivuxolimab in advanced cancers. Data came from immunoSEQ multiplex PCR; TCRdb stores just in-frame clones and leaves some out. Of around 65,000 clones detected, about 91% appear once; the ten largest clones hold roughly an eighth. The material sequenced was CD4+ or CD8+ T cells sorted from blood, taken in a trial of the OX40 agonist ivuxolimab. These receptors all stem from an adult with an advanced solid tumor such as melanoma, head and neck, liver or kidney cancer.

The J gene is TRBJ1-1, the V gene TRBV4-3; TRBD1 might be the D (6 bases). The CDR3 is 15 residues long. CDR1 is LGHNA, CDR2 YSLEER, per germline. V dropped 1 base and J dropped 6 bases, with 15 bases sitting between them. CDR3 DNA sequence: TGCGCCAGCAGCCAAGGTGGGGGCGATCGGGCTGAAGCTTTCTTT. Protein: CASSQGGGDRAEAFF.

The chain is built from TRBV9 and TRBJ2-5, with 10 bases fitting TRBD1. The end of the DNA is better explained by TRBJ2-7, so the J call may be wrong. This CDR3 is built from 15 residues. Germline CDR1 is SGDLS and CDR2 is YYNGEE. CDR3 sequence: CASSVGTGGRYEQYF. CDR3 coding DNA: TGTGCCAGCAGCGTAGGGACAGGGGGACGCTACGAGCAGTACTTC.

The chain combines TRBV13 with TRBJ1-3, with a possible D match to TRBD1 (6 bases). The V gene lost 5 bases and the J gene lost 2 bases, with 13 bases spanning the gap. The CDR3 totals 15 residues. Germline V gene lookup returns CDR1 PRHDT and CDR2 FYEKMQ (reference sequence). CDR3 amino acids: CASSPGQSPGNTIYF. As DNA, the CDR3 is TGTGCCAGCAGCCCCGGACAGAGCCCTGGAAACACCATATATTTT.

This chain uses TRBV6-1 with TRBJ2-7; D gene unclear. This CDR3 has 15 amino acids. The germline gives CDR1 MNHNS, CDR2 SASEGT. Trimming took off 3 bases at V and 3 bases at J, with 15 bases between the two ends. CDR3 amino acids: CASSEQALYHYEQYF. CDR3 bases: TGTGCCAGCAGTGAGCAGGCCTTGTATCACTACGAGCAGTACTTC.

In nucleotides, the CDR3 is TGTGCCAGCAGTTTAACAGGTCGGACCGGGGAGCTGTTTTTT. Protein product: CASSLTGRTGELFF. The V and J genes are TRBV28 and TRBJ2-2, with a possible D match to TRBD1 (5 bases). Germline-derived CDR1 and CDR2 are MDHEN and SYDVKM. The CDR3 contains 14 residues. V dropped 2 bases and J dropped 5 bases, with 9 bases sitting between them.

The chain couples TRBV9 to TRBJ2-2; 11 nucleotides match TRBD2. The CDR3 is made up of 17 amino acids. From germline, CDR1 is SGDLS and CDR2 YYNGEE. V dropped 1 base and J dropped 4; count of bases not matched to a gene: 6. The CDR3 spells CASSVTLAGGVTGELFF. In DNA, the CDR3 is TGTGCCAGCAGCGTAACCCTAGCGGGAGGTGTCACCGGGGAGCTGTTTTTT.

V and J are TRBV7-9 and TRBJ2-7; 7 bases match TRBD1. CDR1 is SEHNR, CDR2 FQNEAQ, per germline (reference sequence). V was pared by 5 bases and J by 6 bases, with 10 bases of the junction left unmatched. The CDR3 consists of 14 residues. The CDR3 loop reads CASSVRQGGREQYF. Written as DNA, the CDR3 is TGTGCCAGCAGCGTCCGACAGGGCGGACGCGAGCAGTACTTC.

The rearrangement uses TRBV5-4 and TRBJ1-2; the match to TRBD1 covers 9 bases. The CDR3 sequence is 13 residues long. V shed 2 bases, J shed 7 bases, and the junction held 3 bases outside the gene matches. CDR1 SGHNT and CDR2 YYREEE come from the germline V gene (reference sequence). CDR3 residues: CASSFTGGSGYTF. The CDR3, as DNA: TGTGCCAGCAGCTTCACAGGGGGCTCTGGCTACACCTTC.

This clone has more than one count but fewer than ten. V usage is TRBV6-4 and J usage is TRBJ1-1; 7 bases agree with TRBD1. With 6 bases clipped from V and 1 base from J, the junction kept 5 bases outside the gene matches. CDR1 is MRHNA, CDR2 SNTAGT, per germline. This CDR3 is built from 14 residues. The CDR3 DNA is TGTGCCAGCAGCACCGGGACAGAGAACACTGAAGCTTTCTTT. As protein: CASSTGTENTEAFF.

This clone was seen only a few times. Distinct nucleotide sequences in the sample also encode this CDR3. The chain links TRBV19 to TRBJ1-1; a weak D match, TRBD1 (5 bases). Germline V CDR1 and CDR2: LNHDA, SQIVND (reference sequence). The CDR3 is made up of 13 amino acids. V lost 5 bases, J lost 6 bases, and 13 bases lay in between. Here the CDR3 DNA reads TGTGCCAGTAGTCCTGGGACGGGCTCTGAAGCTTTCTTT. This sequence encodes CASSPGTGSEAFF.